This section outlines one T cell receptor beta chain sequence together with its context. Its antigen is still unknown. Base qualities are not recorded, but no much larger clone differs from it by a single base. These data come from a study of blood T cell repertoires in COVID-19 (dated by TCRdb to about 2020). With regard to the full study: Samples covering the acute and convalescent phases of COVID-19 were provided by collaborators in the United States, Italy and Spain. The material from the prospective study consisted of cDNA or gDNA derived from T cells, B-cell-depleted T cells, or PBMCs. Subjects who had been exposed to COVID-19, were actively infected with it, or had recovered from it provided the deeply sampled blood TCRbeta repertoires that made up the dataset. The repertoires were made available in a free public database intended to serve as a resource for research on the immune response to SARS-CoV-2. The samples were drawn from the first 160 participants of the ongoing ImmuneRACE study and from more than 1,000 subjects provided by 6 global collaborators. Nearly every sample came with metadata listing a de-identified subject ID, COVID-19 status, age in years and sex. HLA class I and class II types, where available, came from metadata supplied by the sample provider rather than from assay-based typing.

The germline V gene specifies SGHTA as CDR1 and FQGNSA as CDR2. The CDR3 spans 14 residues, from the cysteine through the phenylalanine. Only the CDR3 part of the read is kept: 42 bases, read in frame from the first base. V and J lose 6 bases and 2 bases, and a span of 11 bases separates them. The immunoSEQ Assay, a bias-controlled multiplex PCR, was used to amplify TCRbeta CDR3 regions from genomic DNA. In the source study's methods: Nucleated cell counts per sample were estimated from amplification of reference gene primers within the assay. Sequence reads were collapsed and filtered to measure the absolute abundance of every unique TCRbeta CDR3 rearrangement. Productive Simpson clonality was computed per sample as the square root of Simpson's diversity index over productive rearrangements. This immuneACCESS table, as held by TCRdb, lists in-frame sequences with V and J called but not all clones. Of the missing ones, under half trace to an unresolved V gene in checked studies; the others have no known cause. V and J calls and clone size come straight from that table; D and trimming were deduced from the DNA. Recorded for this sample are about 250,000 clones; 90% of them occurred a single time. Of the sample, roughly 2% is held by the ten largest clones.

Study-level results and caveats: The quantity of clinical and demographic metadata differed by source and by participant and was supplied without curation.

At one collaborating source in Seattle, patients were enrolled during active infection and were followed longitudinally through the course of disease. Collaborating institutions collected whole blood in K2EDTA tubes following their own protocols. For TCRbeta analysis, collaborators shipped samples in one of three forms: frozen whole blood, isolated PBMCs, or DNA extracted from either of those sample types. This clonotype was obtained from a woman aged 55-70 years with COVID-19, enrolled during active disease. This receptor chain uses TRBV7-2 and TRBJ1-3; no D segment can be confidently identified. Sequenced sample: peripheral blood. Here the CDR3 is given as CASSSGITGNTIYF. The DNA is TGTGCCAGCAGTTCAGGAATCACTGGAAACACCATATATTTT.